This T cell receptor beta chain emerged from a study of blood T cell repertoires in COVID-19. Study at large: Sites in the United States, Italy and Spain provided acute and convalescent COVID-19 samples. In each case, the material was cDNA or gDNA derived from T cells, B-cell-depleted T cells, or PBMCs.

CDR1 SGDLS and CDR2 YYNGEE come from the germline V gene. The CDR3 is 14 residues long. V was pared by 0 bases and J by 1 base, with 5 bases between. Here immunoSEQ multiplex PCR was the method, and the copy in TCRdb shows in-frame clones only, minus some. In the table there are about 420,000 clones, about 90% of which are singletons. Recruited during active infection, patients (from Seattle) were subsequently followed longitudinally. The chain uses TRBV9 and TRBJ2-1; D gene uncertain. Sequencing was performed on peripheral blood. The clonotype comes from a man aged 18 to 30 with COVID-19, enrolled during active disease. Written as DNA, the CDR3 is TGTGCCAGCAGCGTAGCCTCTTCCTACAATGAGCAGTTCTTC. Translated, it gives CASSVASSYNEQFF.